The present entry profiles one TCR beta chain with its context. It has no known antigen specificity. No base quality information exists; no much larger clone differs at one position. During the collection period, no infections or other immune events were recorded for the healthy donors. To calibrate time-dependent variance in a beta-binomial model of T-cell clone differential abundance, blood repertoires from healthy donors were used as a training cohort. The training cohort comprised approximately ten healthy donors, 3 female and 7 male. The donors were between about 29 and 64 years old, with an average age of approximately 45 years. Whole blood was collected from each healthy donor at three time points spaced 2 to 3 weeks apart and obtained from a commercial supplier. For immunosequencing, genomic DNA was extracted from whole blood that had not been sorted. This sample was included in a study of identifying expanded T cells in peripheral blood (dated by TCRdb to between 2017 and 2020). Study-level background: Separate aliquots of the same genomic DNA pool were sequenced to produce technical replicates, and four replicates were compared in pairs.

Findings and caveats that apply to the study as a whole: The authors expected biological variance in healthy repertoires might increase further over much longer intervals such as months to years. Across all healthy-donor time intervals, the beta-binomial model significantly lowered both the number of clones called differentially abundant and the false-positive rate. For all healthy donors, the variance in clone template counts between approximately 2-week samples rose significantly as total template count increased. About 1.3 differentially abundant clones were flagged by the binomial model between technical replicates, whereas about 15 and 19 were flagged over about two weeks and four weeks, respectively.

From the germline V gene (reference sequence), CDR1 is GTSNPN and CDR2 is SVGIG. CDR3 length: 13 amino acids, cysteine to phenylalanine. The entry retains the CDR3 DNA only, 39 bases that are in frame from base 1. Here V drops 7 bases and J drops 6 bases, and the junction holds 7 bases not matched to any gene. The immunoSEQ Assay, which relies on bias-controlled multiplex PCR amplification of genomic DNA, was used to profile TCRbeta CDR3 regions. In the source study's methods: To quantify the absolute abundance of each unique TCRbeta CDR3 region, the sequences were collapsed and filtered. Differential abundance was assessed using a binomial (Fisher-equivalent) model and a beta-binomial model in which time-dependent variance fitted from healthy donors was added. Any clone with fewer than 5 combined templates was excluded, and a clone was called differentially abundant if its Benjamini-Hochberg FDR was below 0.01. Beta-binomial variance was modeled as a function of total template count across the two samples using the form v = (b*log(k)+a)^2. Entries here come from immuneACCESS through TCRdb and include only in-frame sequences with V and J called. Some clones fail to appear in such tables; in the studies checked, an unresolved V gene covers under half of the shortfall, and the cause of the remainder is unknown. V, J and clone size are those of that table, while D and trimming were read from the DNA. The sample table shows around 90,000 clones, and 88% are seen once. About 4% of the sample rests with the top ten.

The sample consisted of blood. The rearrangement combines TRBV30 with TRBJ2-1, with TRBD2 identical over 9 junction bases. This TCR was recovered from a person aged 18 to 75 in good health. The CDR3 region has the sequence CAFLRRGGNEQFF. In nucleotide form, the sequence is TGTGCCTTCCTTAGGCGGGGGGGCAATGAGCAGTTCTTC.